This entry is about one T cell receptor beta chain. From germline, CDR1 is MNHEY and CDR2 SMNVEV (reference sequence). The CDR3 length is 12 residues. V lost 0 bases and J lost 10, with 7 bases in between. This sample was included in a study of OX40 agonist ivuxolimab in advanced cancers. The overall study: Each patient was given ivuxolimab into a vein every 2 weeks, at 0.01 to 10 mg/kg.

Profiling relied on immunoSEQ multiplex PCR, and the TCRdb table lists in-frame clones only, not all of them. The sample lists some 50,000 clones; more than 85% were seen once. V usage is TRBV27 and J usage is TRBJ2-1, with D unresolved. The sequence was collected from an adult with an advanced solid tumor such as melanoma, head and neck, liver or kidney cancer. The input for sequencing was CD4+ or CD8+ T cells sorted from blood, taken in a trial of the OX40 agonist ivuxolimab. CDR3 residues: CASSLSAREQFF. CDR3 sequence (DNA): TGTGCCAGCAGTTTATCCGCTAGAGAGCAGTTCTTC.